The 25 T cell receptor beta chains listed next were all sequenced from one sample in a study of cytotoxic CD8 clonotypes in ibrutinib-treated CLL. Data came from immunoSEQ multiplex PCR; TCRdb stores just in-frame clones and leaves some out. Of about 15,000 clones listed, approximately 81% are singletons. The specimen was PBMCs, collected before ibrutinib treatment. The source of these receptors is a human donor with chronic lymphocytic leukemia.

V is TRBV11-2 and J is TRBJ2-2, with a weak D call TRBD2 (5 bases). Germline loops: CDR1 SGHAT, CDR2 FQNNGV. This CDR3 comprises 15 residues. Trimming stripped 7 bases from V and 1 base from J, with 13 bases between. CDR3 sequence: CASTRGSENTGELFF. CDR3 DNA sequence: TGTGCCAGCACCAGAGGTAGCGAGAACACCGGGGAGCTGTTTTTT.

The J gene is TRBJ2-3, the V gene TRBV7-9; 7 positions agree with TRBD2. The CDR3 runs 16 residues. In germline, CDR1 is SEHNR, CDR2 FQNEAQ (reference sequence). Losses at the gene ends were 1 base for V and 1 base for J; bases not matched to a gene: 5. This chain's CDR3 is CASSLGLAERTDTQYF. The CDR3 bases are TGTGCCAGCAGCTTAGGGCTAGCGGAACGCACAGATACGCAGTATTTT.

The chain links TRBV7-2 to TRBJ1-5; no firm D call. The germline V gene encodes CDR1 SGHTA and CDR2 FQGNSA. V shed 4 bases and J shed 5 bases, with 9 bases lying between them. The CDR3 has 13 amino acids. CDR3 sequence reads: CASSSGPDQPQHF. CDR3 in DNA: TGTGCCAGCAGCTCCGGGCCGGATCAGCCCCAGCATTTT.

The chain recombines TRBV28 with TRBJ2-5; the D is unclear. V lost 6 bases and J lost 5, with 13 bases in between. Germline CDR1 and CDR2: MDHEN and SYDVKM. The CDR3 loop spans 13 amino acids. The DNA for the CDR3 is TGTGCCAGCAGCTTGCCAGTAACGGAGACCCAGTACTTC. Translating gives CASSLPVTETQYF.

The J gene is TRBJ2-7, the V gene TRBV5-4; D possibly uses TRBD1 or TRBD2 (5 bases each). The CDR3 contains 14 residues. V was trimmed by 4 bases and J by 2 bases, leaving 13 bases between them. The germline CDR1 and CDR2 sequences are SGHNT and YYREEE (reference sequence). This CDR3 is CASSPGTVPYEQYF. The CDR3 DNA follows: TGTGCCAGCAGCCCCGGGACGGTCCCCTACGAGCAGTACTTC. The full variable domain, rest sourced from reference TRBV5-4 and TRBJ2-7, is ETGVTQSPTHLIKTRGQQVTLRCSSQSGHNTVSWYQQALGQGPQFIFQYYREEENGRGNFPPRFSGLQFPNYSSELNVNALELDDSALYLCASSPGTVPYEQYFGPGTRLTVT.

This clone was seen more than once but under ten times. The J gene is TRBJ2-7, the V gene TRBV18; D is possibly TRBD2 (6 bases). Germline V gene sequence: CDR1 KGHSH, CDR2 LQKENI. V was pared by 0 bases and J by 6 bases, with 15 bases between. The CDR3 length is 15 residues. CDR3 loop: CASSPPGLSSGEQYF. DNA of the CDR3: TGTGCCAGCTCACCACCGGGACTCTCATCGGGCGAGCAGTACTTC.

This rearrangement joins TRBV7-3 to TRBJ2-7; D unclear. The CDR3 sequence is 13 residues long. V dropped 6 bases and J dropped 3 bases, with 12 bases sitting between them. Germline V gene lookup returns CDR1 SGHTA and CDR2 FQGTGA. In DNA, the CDR3 is TGTGCCAGCAGGGAACCGGGTCACTACGAGCAGTACTTC. Translated: CASREPGHYEQYF.

The chain combines TRBV5-1 with TRBJ2-7, with 11 nucleotides matching TRBD2. Germline CDR1 is SGHRS and CDR2 is YFSETQ. V shed 5 bases and J 1 base; nucleotides not matched to a gene: 14. The CDR3 is 18 residues long. CDR3 coding DNA: TGCGCCAGCAGATCGTCGGGACTAGCGGAAGAGATATCCTACGAGCAGTACTTC. This translates into CASRSSGLAEEISYEQYF.

The table lists this clone with a few counts. The chain couples TRBV7-9 to TRBJ2-3; D unresolved. Trimming removed 4 bases from V and 4 bases from J, with 12 bases in between. The CDR3 has 14 residues. Per germline, CDR1 SEHNR and CDR2 FQNEAQ (reference sequence). In DNA, the CDR3 is TGTGCCAGCAGCTCTAATATGGCTCCAGATACGCAGTATTTT. Amino acids: CASSSNMAPDTQYF.

This clone was counted between two and nine times. The J gene is TRBJ2-7, the V gene TRBV15, with D unclear. V was trimmed by 0 bases and J by 1 base, leaving 10 bases between them. The CDR3 covers 15 residues. Germline CDR1 is LNHNV and CDR2 is YYDKDF (reference sequence). The CDR3 loop is CATSRESTKSYEQYF. As DNA, the CDR3 is TGTGCCACCAGCAGAGAAAGTACTAAATCCTACGAGCAGTACTTC. Combining the CDR3 with reference TRBV15 and TRBJ2-7 gives the whole variable domain DAMVIQNPRYQVTQFGKPVTLSCSQTLNHNVMYWYQQKSSQAPKLLFHYYDKDFNNEADTPDNFQSRRPNTSFCFLDIRSPGLGDTAMYLCATSRESTKSYEQYFGPGTRLTVT.

V and J are TRBV11-3 and TRBJ2-3; D gene uncertain. V lost 2 bases and J 2 bases, leaving 8 bases between the germline ends. Germline CDR1 reads SGHNT; CDR2 reads YENEEA. The CDR3 sequence is 14 residues long. CDR3 in DNA: TGTGCCAGCAGCTTATCCGCGCTCACAGATACGCAGTATTTT. Translation gives CASSLSALTDTQYF. Based on the CDR3 plus reference TRBV11-3 and TRBJ2-3, the full variable domain is EAGVVQSPRYKIIEKKQPVAFWCNPISGHNTLYWYLQNLGQGPELLIRYENEEAVDDSQLPKDRFSAERLKGVDSTLKIQPAELGDSAVYLCASSLSALTDTQYFGPGTRLTVL.

V and J are TRBV28 and TRBJ2-6, with D possibly TRBD2 on 6 matching bases. Germline V CDR1 and CDR2: MDHEN, SYDVKM. The CDR3 covers 17 residues. Trimming shortened V by 4 bases and J by 2 bases, and 15 bases separated the two germline ends. Written as DNA, the CDR3 is TGTGCCAGCAGTTCCTACCGGGGGAGGACTGGGGCCAACGTCCTGACTTTC. It yields the protein CASSSYRGRTGANVLTF.

The V call is TRBV7-8, the J call TRBJ2-1; D perhaps matches TRBD2 (6 bases). The germline V and J ends were trimmed by 6 bases and 4 bases, with 16 bases remaining between them. This CDR3 contains 15 residues. Germline CDR1 and CDR2: SGHVS and FQNEAQ. In DNA form, the CDR3 reads TGTGCCAGCAGTCCCCCCGGGGGAGCATACAATGAGCAGTTCTTC. Its translation: CASSPPGGAYNEQFF.

The chain uses TRBV7-2 and TRBJ2-5; D ambiguous. Per the germline V gene, CDR1 is SGHTA and CDR2 is FQGNSA. The CDR3 runs to 12 residues. The V end lost 1 base, the J end lost 6 bases, and 6 bases lay between the germline ends. CDR3 protein: CASSLVFQTQYF. The CDR3 nucleotides are TGTGCCAGCAGCTTAGTTTTCCAGACCCAGTACTTC.

This clone has a handful of counts. The chain couples TRBV27 to TRBJ1-1; 9 bases align to TRBD1. Per the germline V gene, CDR1 is MNHEY and CDR2 is SMNVEV (reference sequence). The length of the CDR3 is 13 residues. V dropped 6 bases and J dropped 11; count of bases not matched to a gene: 10. CDR3 in DNA: TGTGCCAGCAGCGTGGACAGGGGAGCCGACGCTTTCTTT. It translates to CASSVDRGADAFF.

This chain joins TRBV7-9 and TRBJ2-1, with a tentative D call TRBD2 (5 bases). The CDR3 runs 15 residues. With 4 bases removed from V and 0 bases from J, the gap between germline ends came to 10 bases. Germline V gives CDR1 SEHNR, CDR2 FQNEAQ (reference sequence). DNA for the CDR3: TGTGCCAGCAGCTCTATACTAGTCTCCTACAATGAGCAGTTCTTC. Its protein is CASSSILVSYNEQFF.

The chain is built from TRBV7-8 and TRBJ2-5; 7 positions match TRBD1. This CDR3 spans 16 amino acids. CDR1 and CDR2 from the germline V gene are SGHVS and FQNEAQ. The trim removed 5 bases at V and 2 bases at J, leaving 11 bases unmatched. CDR3 residues: CASSVHRDSVQETQYF. CDR3 DNA sequence: TGTGCCAGCAGCGTCCACCGGGACAGTGTGCAAGAGACCCAGTACTTC.

This rearrangement joins TRBV14 to TRBJ1-1; D gene unclear. The CDR3 has 17 amino acids. In germline, CDR1 is SGHDN, CDR2 FVKESK. The V end was cut by 0 bases, the J end by 2 bases, with 16 bases between. The CDR3 coding sequence is TGTGCCAGCAGCCAAGATCGATCCTGGACGGTTAACACTGAAGCTTTCTTT. This encodes CASSQDRSWTVNTEAFF.

V and J are TRBV7-2 and TRBJ2-1; 11 bases fit TRBD1. This CDR3 is 15 amino acids long. V lost 3 bases, J lost 6 bases, and 4 bases stayed unmatched. From germline, CDR1 is SGHTA and CDR2 FQGNSA. CDR3 bases: TGTGCCAGCAGCTTCGGACAGGGGGCGCTCAATGAGCAGTTCTTC. It codes for CASSFGQGALNEQFF.

J is TRBJ1-5 and V is TRBV7-9; D is ambiguous. V gave up 7 bases and J gave up 1 base, with 8 bases separating them. From germline, CDR1 is SEHNR and CDR2 FQNEAQ (reference sequence). The CDR3 loop spans 13 amino acids. The CDR3 DNA follows: TGTGCCAGCACCCAAGGGAGCAATCAGCCCCAGCATTTT. Amino acids: CASTQGSNQPQHF.

The chain uses TRBV7-2 and TRBJ2-3; no definite D call. V was trimmed by 2 bases and J by 0 bases, leaving 9 bases between them. CDR1 and CDR2 from the germline V gene are SGHTA and FQGNSA. This CDR3 contains 15 residues. The CDR3 bases are TGTGCCAGCAGCTTAACCCCGATTAGCACAGATACGCAGTATTTT. It codes for CASSLTPISTDTQYF.

The chain is built from TRBV10-3 and TRBJ2-5; 9 bases are shared with TRBD2. The germline CDR1 and CDR2 sequences are ENHRY and SYGVKD. J was trimmed by 4 bases and V by 2 bases; bases with no gene match: 5. The CDR3 extends over 15 amino acids. The CDR3, as DNA: TGTGCCATCAGTGAGGGCCGCGGGAGGGGAGAGACCCAGTACTTC. It codes for CAISEGRGRGETQYF.

The chain has TRBV5-8 and TRBJ1-5, with D unclear. The V gene lost 0 bases and the J gene lost 9 bases, with 10 bases spanning the gap. The CDR3 has 13 residues. The germline CDR1 and CDR2 sequences are SGHTS and YDEGEE. The CDR3 DNA is TGTGCCAGCAGCTTGGCCGGAGGTAGGCCCCAGCATTTT. Translated: CASSLAGGRPQHF. Full variable domain (outside the CDR3, taken from reference TRBV5-8 and TRBJ1-5): EAGVTQSPTHLIKTRGQQATLRCSPISGHTSVYWYQQALGLGLQFLLWYDEGEERNRGNFPPRFSGRQFPNYSSELNVNALELEDSALYLCASSLAGGRPQHFGDGTRLSIL.

The count of this clone is one. The rearrangement joins TRBV27 to TRBJ2-3; D unclear. V was clipped by 5 bases and J by 8 bases, with 14 bases between them. CDR1 MNHEY and CDR2 SMNVEV come from the germline V gene (reference sequence). The CDR3 length is 13 residues. The CDR3 region is CASSPSPVVTQYF. In nucleotides, the CDR3 is TGTGCCAGCAGTCCCTCCCCGGTCGTTACGCAGTATTTT.

The chain recombines TRBV27 with TRBJ1-1, with D perhaps TRBD1 (5 bases). This CDR3 is 13 amino acids long. Trimming took 7 bases from V and 0 from J, leaving 9 bases between them. The germline CDR1 and CDR2 sequences are MNHEY and SMNVEV (reference sequence). Written as DNA, the CDR3 is TGTGCCAGCATGCAGGACATGAACACTGAAGCTTTCTTT. Its translation: CASMQDMNTEAFF.